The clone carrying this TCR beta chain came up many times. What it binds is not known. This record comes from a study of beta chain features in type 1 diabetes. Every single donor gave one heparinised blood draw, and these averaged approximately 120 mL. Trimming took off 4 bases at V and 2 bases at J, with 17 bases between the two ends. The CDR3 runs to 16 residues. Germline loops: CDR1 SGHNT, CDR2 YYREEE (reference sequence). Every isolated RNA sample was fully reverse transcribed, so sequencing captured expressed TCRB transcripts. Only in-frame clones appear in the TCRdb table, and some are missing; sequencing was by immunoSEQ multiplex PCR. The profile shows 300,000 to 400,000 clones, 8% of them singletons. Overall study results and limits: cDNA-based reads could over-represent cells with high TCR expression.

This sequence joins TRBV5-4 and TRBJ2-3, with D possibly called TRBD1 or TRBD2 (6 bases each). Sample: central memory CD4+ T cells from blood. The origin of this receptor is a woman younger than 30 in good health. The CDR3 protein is CASSEEGGFTTDTQYF. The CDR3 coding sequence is TGTGCCAGCAGCGAAGAGGGGGGATTCACCACAGATACGCAGTATTTT.